This entry features one TCR beta chain sequence. Its antigen is as yet unknown. The data belong to a study of siplizumab effects on memory and regulatory T cells. Study results and caveats: In the presence of siplizumab, alloreactive sequences traceable to unstimulated CD4+ memory cells were significantly reduced.

The table came from immunoSEQ multiplex PCR; TCRdb's copy has only in-frame clones and leaves some out. The sample includes over 65,000 clones, roughly 93% of them seen just once. Trimming at V came to 4 bases and at J to 0 bases, leaving 3 bases not matched to a gene. Germline V lookup: CDR1 LNHNV, CDR2 YYDKDF (reference sequence). This CDR3 is 15 amino acids long. The receptor was derived from a human donor in good health. V gene TRBV15 combines with J gene TRBJ2-3; 8 nucleotides match TRBD2. Sequenced sample: CD8+ T cells sorted from blood. The CDR3 DNA is TGTGCCACCAGCAACCAGCGGGGGAGCACAGATACGCAGTATTTT. Its translation: CATSNQRGSTDTQYF. Full variable domain (outside the CDR3, taken from reference TRBV15 and TRBJ2-3): DAMVIQNPRYQVTQFGKPVTLSCSQTLNHNVMYWYQQKSSQAPKLLFHYYDKDFNNEADTPDNFQSRRPNTSFCFLDIRSPGLGDTAMYLCATSNQRGSTDTQYFGPGTRLTVL.